These T cell receptor beta chains were read from a single sample in a study of blood T cell repertoires in COVID-19. The assay was immunoSEQ multiplex PCR, and TCRdb's table has in-frame clones only and misses some. Of under 150,000 clones in the sample, 85% were seen once. Sequences were obtained from peripheral blood. These receptors were taken from a human donor in a cohort sampled during active COVID-19. Each CDR3 is given with its conserved first and last residue. D genes are given only for firm matches. The size field is filled for only some rows; it gives once, few, many or a size class.

v_call	d_call	clone_size	j_call	cdr3_nt	cdr3_aa
TRBV28	NA	NA	TRBJ2-7	TGTGCCAGCAGTTCAGGACTCTCCTACGAGCAGTACTTC	CASSSGLSYEQYF
TRBV12-3/TRBV12-4	NA	NA	TRBJ1-1	TGTGCCAGCGGTTTCAGGGAAAACACTGAAGCTTTCTTT	CASGFRENTEAFF
TRBV7-2	NA	NA	TRBJ1-2	TGTGCCAGCAGCTTAGCGATGGCAGGCGGCTACACCTTC	CASSLAMAGGYTF
TRBV3-1/TRBV3-2	NA	NA	TRBJ2-7	TGTGCCAGCAGCCAAGTCAACGAGCAGTACTTC	CASSQVNEQYF
TRBV7-9	NA	NA	TRBJ2-7	TGTGCCAGCAGCTTGAGCCCTCCAGGTCACGAGCAGTACTTC	CASSLSPPGHEQYF
TRBV5-1	NA	NA	TRBJ2-3	TGCGCCAGCAGCTTGGGTGGGGCCCTCACAGATACGCAGTATTTT	CASSLGGALTDTQYF
TRBV6-5	TRBD1	NA	TRBJ1-6	TGTGCCAGCAGTTATTCGGACAGGGAATTACCCCTCCACTTT	CASSYSDRELPLHF
TRBV19	NA	NA	TRBJ1-5	TGTGCCAGTAGTACCGGCCGGGGGGGCCGCAATCAGCCCCAGCATTTT	CASSTGRGGRNQPQHF
TRBV7-8	NA	NA	TRBJ2-2	TGTGCCAGCACTACCCGGTCTGGAAGGGGAGGCGGGGAGCTGTTTTTT	CASTTRSGRGGGELFF
TRBV12-3/TRBV12-4	NA	NA	TRBJ1-5	TGTGCCAGCAGTTTTGGCGGATCTCAGCCCCAGCATTTT	CASSFGGSQPQHF
TRBV7-6	NA	NA	TRBJ2-2	TGTGCCAGCAGCTTAGACCCTCTTACAACCGGGGAGCTGTTTTTT	CASSLDPLTTGELFF
TRBV23-1	TRBD1	NA	TRBJ1-2	TGCGCCAGCAGTCCCGGACAGGGCAGCTGCTATGGCTACACCTTC	CASSPGQGSCYGYTF
TRBV7-2	NA	NA	TRBJ1-1	TGTGCCAGCATCCTAGGCGGGGTCTTGAACACTGAAGCTTTCTTT	CASILGGVLNTEAFF
TRBV5-6	NA	NA	TRBJ1-5	TGTGCCAGCAGCTTGGTGCGGAATAGCAATCAGCCCCAGCATTTT	CASSLVRNSNQPQHF
TRBV10-3	TRBD1	NA	TRBJ1-1	TGTGCCACCATGGGGGGACAGGGAATGAACACTGAAGCTTTCTTT	CATMGGQGMNTEAFF
TRBV29-1	NA	NA	TRBJ2-1	TGCAGCGTAACACAGGTTTCCTACAATGAGCAGTTCTTC	CSVTQVSYNEQFF
TRBV10-3	TRBD2	NA	TRBJ2-1	TGTGCCATAGACGGGTCTAAGGGACTAGCGGGACGCAATGAGCAGTTCTTC	CAIDGSKGLAGRNEQFF
TRBV11-2	NA	NA	TRBJ2-3	TGTGCCAGCAGCCTGTGGGACACCAGCACAGATACGCAGTATTTT	CASSLWDTSTDTQYF
TRBV27	TRBD1	NA	TRBJ2-7	TGTGCCAGCAGTTCGACAGGGTACAACGAGCAGTACTTC	CASSSTGYNEQYF
TRBV28	NA	NA	TRBJ1-3	TGTGCCAGCAGTTTGCAGGCCGGAAACACCATATATTTT	CASSLQAGNTIYF
TRBV15	NA	NA	TRBJ2-1	TGTGCCACCAGCAGGACGGGCTCCTACAATGAGCAGTTCTTC	CATSRTGSYNEQFF
TRBV2	NA	NA	TRBJ1-1	TGTGCCAGTTTTGGGAGGGAGGGTGAAGCTTTCTTT	CASFGREGEAFF
TRBV7-2	TRBD1	few	TRBJ2-1	TGTGCCAGCAGCCCCAGACAGGGGAAGTTTGAGCAGTTCTTC	CASSPRQGKFEQFF
TRBV21-1	NA	NA	TRBJ1-5	TGTGCCAGCAGCCCAATGAGGGTACGTCAGCCCCAGCATTTT	CASSPMRVRQPQHF
TRBV28	TRBD1	NA	TRBJ1-2	TGTGCCAGCAGTTTATGGAGACAGGGGGCATATGGCTACACCTTC	CASSLWRQGAYGYTF
TRBV9	NA	NA	TRBJ2-2	TGTGCCAGCAGCGTAGGGCAGTTGACCGGGGAGCTGTTTTTT	CASSVGQLTGELFF
TRBV2	NA	NA	TRBJ1-5	TGTGCCAGCAGCACCTCCGTGAGCCCTTATAGCAATCAGCCCCAGCATTTT	CASSTSVSPYSNQPQHF
TRBV5-4	TRBD2	NA	TRBJ2-1	TGTGCCAGCAGTCCCACTAGCGGGGGCCTCAGCTCCTACAATGAGCAGTTCTTC	CASSPTSGGLSSYNEQFF
TRBV18	NA	once	TRBJ1-1	TGTGCCAGCTCACCACCGAGCAAGAGCACTGAAGCTTTCTTT	CASSPPSKSTEAFF
TRBV7-2	TRBD2	NA	TRBJ2-7	TGTGCCAGCAGCTTTAGCGGGGGGGCCTCCTACGAGCAGTACTTC	CASSFSGGASYEQYF
TRBV7-3	NA	NA	TRBJ1-2	TGTGCCAGCAGCACACAGAGAAACGAGATGTTCGCCGTCTATGGCTACACCTTC	CASSTQRNEMFAVYGYTF
TRBV6-5	TRBD2	NA	TRBJ2-7	TGTGCCAGCAGTTACTCGGGGGGGACCTACGAGCAGTACTTC	CASSYSGGTYEQYF
TRBV28	TRBD1	NA	TRBJ1-4	TGTGCCAGCAGGTTCCCGGGACAGCCGAATGAAAAACTGTTTTTT	CASRFPGQPNEKLFF
TRBV5-8	TRBD1	NA	TRBJ2-1	TGTGCCAGCAGCTTAGGGACAGCCTCCTACAATGAGCAGTTCTTC	CASSLGTASYNEQFF
TRBV11-2	TRBD1	NA	TRBJ1-6	TGTGCCAGCACCCGCCGGGACAGAGGTCTCCTCCACTTT	CASTRRDRGLLHF
TRBV7-3	NA	NA	TRBJ2-1	TGTGCCAGCAGCAGTTCAAGGGGCGGCAATGAGCAGTTCTTC	CASSSSRGGNEQFF
TRBV19	TRBD1	NA	TRBJ2-2	TGTGCCAGTAGTAAGACAGGGTCGGTAATTGGGACCGGGGAGCTGTTTTTT	CASSKTGSVIGTGELFF
TRBV4-3	NA	once	TRBJ2-4	TGCGCCAGCAGCCTCGAGGGGGGGGAAAACATTCAGTACTTC	CASSLEGGENIQYF
TRBV5-5	TRBD1	NA	TRBJ2-3	TGTGCCAGCAGCCCGGACAGGGGGACAGATACGCAGTATTTT	CASSPDRGTDTQYF
TRBV10-3	TRBD1	NA	TRBJ1-6	TGTGCCATCAGGAAGCAGGGGGCGAATTCACCCCTCCACTTT	CAIRKQGANSPLHF